This T cell receptor (beta chain) was sequenced in a study of T-cell reconstitution after alpha-beta-depleted transplantation in children (dated by TCRdb to the mid-2010s). About the study as a whole: T-cell immune reconstitution after TCRalphabeta/CD19-depleted allogeneic hematopoietic cell transplantation in children was quantitatively tracked in the study by means of TCR repertoire profiling. Study-wide conclusions, independent of this receptor: In some patients, the high TCRbeta diversity seen at day 60 was put down to recipient T cells and intrathymic progenitors that had survived conditioning. Over the following months the frequencies of hyperexpanded clones went down, and after one year T-cell counts and TCRbeta diversity were mostly credited to newly produced T cells. The apparently early alphabetaT-cell count recovery about two months after transplant was reportedly dependent on only several hundred rapidly expanded clones derived from non-depleted graft cells.

This clonotype was observed many times. Its specific antigen is unknown. There are no base qualities to consult, and no much larger clone falls within one base. V and J are truncated by 7 bases and 1 base respectively, leaving an intervening sequence of 12 bases. CDR1 SEHNR and CDR2 FQNEAQ were looked up in the germline V gene (reference sequence). Its CDR3 holds 14 amino acids, cysteine through phenylalanine. CDR3 DNA only is kept here, 42 bases in frame from base 1. Libraries were constructed by PCR. The sequencer listed for this sample is Illumina HiSeq 2500. To normalize quantification of the TCRbeta repertoire, the TCR libraries were built with molecular barcoding that relied on unique molecular identifiers. The public reads were reprocessed in TCRdb via fastp at Q25 and MiXCR, keeping in-frame beta chains. CDR3 protein duplicates are merged, each entry listing the most common genes and DNA. The sample has 670,000 or so distinct CDR3 sequences on record, around 13% of them singletons. Clones ranked in the top ten supply about 0.77% of the sample.

The meaning of the sample's treatment or condition label: allogeneic hematopoietic cell transplantation with graft depleted of TCRalphabeta T cells and CD19 B cells. Transplant recipients were children who received TCRalphabeta/CD19-depleted allogeneic hematopoietic cell grafts. The source of this sequence is a girl aged 2 to 9 with congenital amegakaryocytic thrombocytopenia, due to receive a stem cell transplant. The chain employs TRBV7-9 and TRBJ2-3, with the D gene call left open. This specimen was PBMCs, taken before TCRalphabeta/CD19-depleted stem cell transplant. The CDR3 region: CASIPLARTDTQYF. The sequenced DNA: TGTGCCAGCATTCCGTTGGCTCGCACAGATACGCAGTATTTT. When the CDR3 is completed using the reference TRBV7-9 and TRBJ2-3 genes on either side, the full variable domain is DTGVSQNPRHKITKRGQNVTFRCDPISEHNRLYWYRQTLGQGPEFLTYFQNEAQLEKSRLLSDRFSAERPKGSFSTLEIQRTEQGDSAMYLCASIPLARTDTQYFGPGTRLTVL.